The rows below give T cell receptor beta chains drawn from one sample of a study of blood T cell repertoires in COVID-19. Here immunoSEQ multiplex PCR was the method, and the copy in TCRdb shows in-frame clones only, minus some. The table lists about 250,000 clones, approximately 90% of them singletons. Material: peripheral blood. Receptor source: a man between 18 and 35 years old with active or convalescent COVID-19. Both conserved end residues are part of each CDR3. D genes are given only for firm matches. Clone size appears in some rows only: once, few, many, or a class for an expanded clone.

NA	TRBV5-1	TRBJ1-2	NA	TGCGCCAGCAGCTTGGGTCAATACGGGGAAGATGGCTACACCTTC	CASSLGQYGEDGYTF
NA	TRBV6-2/TRBV6-3	TRBJ1-5	TRBD1	TGTGCCAGCAGTTGGACAGGGGGGGCCCAGCATTTT	CASSWTGGAQHF
NA	TRBV2	TRBJ2-5	NA	TGTGCCAGCAGTGAACGGGAGACCCAGTACTTC	CASSERETQYF
NA	TRBV18	TRBJ1-2	TRBD1	TGTGCCAGCTCACCTCCAGGGGGTTATGGCTACACCTTC	CASSPPGGYGYTF
NA	TRBV6-5	TRBJ2-1	NA	TGTGCCAGCAGGGACTATGAGCAGTTCTTC	CASRDYEQFF
NA	TRBV6-2/TRBV6-3	TRBJ1-1	NA	TGTGCCAGCAGTTACTCGATAGGACATGACGAAGCTTTCTTT	CASSYSIGHDEAFF
NA	TRBV28	TRBJ1-1	TRBD1	TGTGCCAGCAGTTTCTCCGGGACAGGGGTTGCTGAAGCTTTCTTT	CASSFSGTGVAEAFF
NA	TRBV15	TRBJ1-2	TRBD1	TGTGCCACCAGCAGGGACAGGGTTTATGGCTACACCTTC	CATSRDRVYGYTF
NA	TRBV18	TRBJ1-4	TRBD1	TGTGCCAGCTCACCGGGACAGACAACTAATGAAAAACTGTTTTTT	CASSPGQTTNEKLFF
NA	TRBV4-3	TRBJ2-7	TRBD1	TGCGCCAGCAGCCAAGATTCGACAGGGGGCGAGCAGTACTTC	CASSQDSTGGEQYF
NA	TRBV4-2	TRBJ1-1	NA	TGTGCCAGCAGCCAAGATACGGGGGGTGAAGCTTTCTTT	CASSQDTGGEAFF
NA	TRBV10-2	TRBJ2-1	TRBD2	TGCGCCAGCAATGACCGGCGGGGGAGCTCCTACAATGAGCAGTTCTTC	CASNDRRGSSYNEQFF
NA	TRBV10-1	TRBJ2-1	TRBD1	TGCGCCAGCTCCCGGGACAGGGTGAATGATGAGCAGTTCTTC	CASSRDRVNDEQFF
NA	TRBV18	TRBJ1-5	TRBD1	TGTGCCAGCTCACCACCAACAGGGGGCGGCAATCAGCCCCAGCATTTT	CASSPPTGGGNQPQHF
NA	TRBV7-8	TRBJ2-7	NA	TGTGCCAGCAGCTTAGAACTGATCTACGAGCAGTACTTC	CASSLELIYEQYF
NA	TRBV13	TRBJ2-7	TRBD2	TGTGCCAGCAGCTGGCGAGGATCGAGGCAGGTGGGACTAGTGGTGGGCGAGCAGTACTTC	CASSWRGSRQVGLVVGEQYF
once	TRBV19	TRBJ2-2	TRBD2	TGTGCCAGTAGTATACTAGCGGGAGCCGACGGGGAGCTGTTTTTT	CASSILAGADGELFF
NA	TRBV4-1	TRBJ1-4	NA	TGCGCCAGCAGCCAACCTGCAACTAATGAAAAACTGTTTTTT	CASSQPATNEKLFF
NA	TRBV19	TRBJ1-2	TRBD1	TGTGCCAGTAGTATGGGACAGGGAAGCGGCTACACCTTC	CASSMGQGSGYTF
NA	TRBV7-8	TRBJ2-7	NA	TGTGCCAGCAGCTTAGCGGCGGGTTCGACCTCGCGGGAGCAGTACTTC	CASSLAAGSTSREQYF
NA	TRBV2	TRBJ1-6	NA	TGTGCCAGCCGGACAGATATTAGCAATTCACCCCTCCACTTT	CASRTDISNSPLHF
NA	TRBV4-3	TRBJ2-4	NA	TGCGCCAGCAGCCAAAGGGGCCCTTCGGCCATTCAGTACTTC	CASSQRGPSAIQYF
few	TRBV27	TRBJ1-4	NA	TGTGCCAGCAGTCTCCAGTTTGCAACTAATGAAAAACTGTTTTTT	CASSLQFATNEKLFF
few	TRBV7-9	TRBJ1-2	NA	TGTGCCAGCAGTCCGACAGCATACTATGGCTACACCTTC	CASSPTAYYGYTF
NA	TRBV28	TRBJ1-5	NA	TGTGCCAGCACCTCCGGGGTCGATAGCAATCAGCCCCAGCATTTT	CASTSGVDSNQPQHF
NA	TRBV7-3	TRBJ2-1	NA	TGTGCCAGCAGCTATGGGTCTGGGGACTCCGAGCAGTTCTTC	CASSYGSGDSEQFF
NA	TRBV4-2	TRBJ2-5	NA	TGTGCCAGCAGCCAAGAAAGGGGCGGACAAGAGACCCAGTACTTC	CASSQERGGQETQYF
NA	TRBV6-5	TRBJ1-4	NA	TGTGCCAGCAGTTTACAGGGAAGCACTAATGAAAAACTGTTTTTT	CASSLQGSTNEKLFF
NA	TRBV5-1	TRBJ2-3	NA	TGCGCCAGCAGCTACGGGGGACCAGATACGCAGTATTTT	CASSYGGPDTQYF
NA	TRBV7-3	TRBJ2-2	TRBD2	TGTGCCAGCAGCTTAGGACTAGCGGTTAACACCGGGGAGCTGTTTTTT	CASSLGLAVNTGELFF
NA	TRBV18	TRBJ2-2	NA	TGTGCCAGCTCACCGGCACAGGAGAACACCGGGGAGCTGTTTTTT	CASSPAQENTGELFF
NA	TRBV6-2/TRBV6-3	TRBJ2-1	NA	TGTGCCAGCAGGCCTGGACTCCCCAATCAGCGCGAGCAGTTCTTC	CASRPGLPNQREQFF
NA	TRBV27	TRBJ2-5	NA	TGTGCCAGCAGTTTAATGGCTAGCGATAGGGGAGAGACCCAGTACTTC	CASSLMASDRGETQYF
NA	TRBV3-1/TRBV3-2	TRBJ1-6	NA	TGTGCCAGCAGCCGCGTACGAGGAAATTCACCCCTCCACTTT	CASSRVRGNSPLHF
NA	TRBV5-1	TRBJ1-2	TRBD1	TGCGCCAGCAGCGGACAGGGGAACTATGGCTACACCTTC	CASSGQGNYGYTF
NA	TRBV2	TRBJ1-2	NA	TGTGCCAGCAGTGAAGCGCAGTTTTCGGGTGTTGGTTATGGCTACACCTTC	CASSEAQFSGVGYGYTF
NA	TRBV19	TRBJ1-3	NA	TGTGCCACTCGACAAGGAGGAAACACCATATATTTT	CATRQGGNTIYF
NA	TRBV3-1/TRBV3-2	TRBJ2-7	NA	TGTGCCAGCAGCCAAGCGCGTGGTAGGCAGGACTCCTACGAGCAGTACTTC	CASSQARGRQDSYEQYF
NA	TRBV7-2	TRBJ2-2	TRBD2	TGTGCCAGCAGCGTCACTAGCGGCACGCCCGGGGAGCTGTTTTTT	CASSVTSGTPGELFF
few	TRBV7-3	TRBJ1-6	TRBD1	TGTGCCAGCAGCTTAATCGGACAGGGCAATTCACCCCTCCACTTT	CASSLIGQGNSPLHF
NA	TRBV7-3	TRBJ2-1	NA	TGTGCCAGCAGCTGGCACAGTATAAACTACAATGAGCAGTTCTTC	CASSWHSINYNEQFF
NA	TRBV19	TRBJ1-1	NA	TGTGCCAGTAGTGCAGATATAAACACTGAAGCTTTCTTT	CASSADINTEAFF
NA	TRBV6-5	TRBJ1-1	NA	TGTGCCAGCACCCTATCTGGGGGGGAAGCTTTCTTT	CASTLSGGEAFF
NA	TRBV5-4	TRBJ1-3	TRBD1	TGTGCCAGCAGACCAGGGGGCGCCGAAATCGATGGAAACACCATATATTTT	CASRPGGAEIDGNTIYF
NA	TRBV29-1	TRBJ2-5	NA	TGCAGCGTTGAAGAAGGGAGGCCCCAGTACTTC	CSVEEGRPQYF
NA	TRBV5-1	TRBJ2-1	TRBD1	TGCGCCAGCAGCTCGGGACAGGGGTCCTACAATGAGCAGTTCTTC	CASSSGQGSYNEQFF
NA	TRBV6-2/TRBV6-3	TRBJ1-2	NA	TGTGCCAGCAACCCGGGGAGGGCGGATGGCTACACCTTC	CASNPGRADGYTF
NA	TRBV7-2	TRBJ1-2	TRBD1	TGTGCCAGCAGCTTAGCCCTCGGGACAGCCGAAGGCTACACCTTC	CASSLALGTAEGYTF
NA	TRBV21-1	TRBJ1-2	NA	TGTGCCAGCAACCTACCGGGAACAGGGGGCCATGGGTATGGCTACACCTTC	CASNLPGTGGHGYGYTF
NA	TRBV7-2	TRBJ2-7	NA	TGTGCCAGCAGCTTAAGGGGGACTACATCCTACGAGCAGTACTTC	CASSLRGTTSYEQYF
NA	TRBV24-1	TRBJ2-1	NA	TGTGCCACCAGTGACCCCAGGGAGGCCCAACATAAGCAGTTCTTC	CATSDPREAQHKQFF
NA	TRBV12-5	TRBJ2-3	TRBD1	TGTGCTAGTGGTTTGGGGGACAGACCTAGCACAGATACGCAGTATTTT	CASGLGDRPSTDTQYF
NA	TRBV4-1	TRBJ2-5	NA	TGCGCCAGCAGCCAAGATTCTTCATTCCTTTTTGGAGGGGAGACCCAGTACTTC	CASSQDSSFLFGGETQYF
NA	TRBV5-5	TRBJ2-1	TRBD2	TGTGCCAGCAGCCCGGGGGGGGCGGCTTCCTACAATGAGCAGTTCTTC	CASSPGGAASYNEQFF
NA	TRBV27	TRBJ2-7	NA	TGTGCCAGCAGTTTATCGGCCGGGACTTTAGTCTACGAGCAGTACTTC	CASSLSAGTLVYEQYF